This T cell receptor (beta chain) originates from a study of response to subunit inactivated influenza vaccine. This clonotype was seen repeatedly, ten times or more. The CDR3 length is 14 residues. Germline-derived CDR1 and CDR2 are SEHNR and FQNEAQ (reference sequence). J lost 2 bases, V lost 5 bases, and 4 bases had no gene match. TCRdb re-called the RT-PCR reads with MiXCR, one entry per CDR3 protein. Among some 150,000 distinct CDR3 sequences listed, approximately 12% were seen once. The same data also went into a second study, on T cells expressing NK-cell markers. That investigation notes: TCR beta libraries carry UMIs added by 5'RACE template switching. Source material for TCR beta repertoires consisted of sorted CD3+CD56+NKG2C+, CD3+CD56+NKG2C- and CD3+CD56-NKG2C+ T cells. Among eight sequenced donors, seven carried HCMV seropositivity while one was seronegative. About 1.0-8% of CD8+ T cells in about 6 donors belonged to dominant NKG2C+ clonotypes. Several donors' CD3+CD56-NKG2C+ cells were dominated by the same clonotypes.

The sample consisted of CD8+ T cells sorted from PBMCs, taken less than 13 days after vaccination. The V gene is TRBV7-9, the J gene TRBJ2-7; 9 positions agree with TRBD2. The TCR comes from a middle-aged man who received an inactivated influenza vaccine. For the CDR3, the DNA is TGTGCCAGCAGCGCGGGGGGGTTGGCCTACGAGCAGTACTTC. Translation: CASSAGGLAYEQYF.